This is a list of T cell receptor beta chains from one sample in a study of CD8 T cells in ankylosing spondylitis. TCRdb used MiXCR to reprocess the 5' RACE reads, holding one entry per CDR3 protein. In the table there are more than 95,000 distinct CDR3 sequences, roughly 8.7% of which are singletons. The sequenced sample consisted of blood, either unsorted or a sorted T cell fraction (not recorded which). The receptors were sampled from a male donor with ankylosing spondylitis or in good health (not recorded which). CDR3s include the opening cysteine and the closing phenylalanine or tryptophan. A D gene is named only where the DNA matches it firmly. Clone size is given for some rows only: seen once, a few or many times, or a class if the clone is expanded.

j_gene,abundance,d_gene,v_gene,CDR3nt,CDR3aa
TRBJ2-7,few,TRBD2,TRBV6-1,TGTGCCAGCAGGCCTACTAGCGGGGGAGGCTACGAGCAGTACTTC,CASRPTSGGGYEQYF
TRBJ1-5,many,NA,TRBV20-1,TGCAGTGCTAGTTTGGGGTATCAGCCCCAGCATTTT,CSASLGYQPQHF
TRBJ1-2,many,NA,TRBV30,TGTGCCTGGAGTGAAGATAACTATGGCTACACCTTC,CAWSEDNYGYTF
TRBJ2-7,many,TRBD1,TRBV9,TGTGCCAGCAGCGTAGCGACAGGGGCCTCCTACGAGCAGTACTTC,CASSVATGASYEQYF
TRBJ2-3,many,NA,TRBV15,TGTGCCACCAGCAGAGATCTTTACGGGACCAGCACAGATACGCAGTATTTT,CATSRDLYGTSTDTQYF
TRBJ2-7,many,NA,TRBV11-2,TGTGCCAGCAGCCCGCAGGGTACCCCCTACGAGCAGTACTTC,CASSPQGTPYEQYF
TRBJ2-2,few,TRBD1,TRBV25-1,TGTGCCAGCGCCAACCCGGGACAGGGAGTCACCGGGGAGCTGTTTTTT,CASANPGQGVTGELFF
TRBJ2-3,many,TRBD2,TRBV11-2,TGTGCCAGCAGCCCAGTTGCCCTAGCGGGGGGGAGTTCAGATACGCAGTATTTT,CASSPVALAGGSSDTQYF
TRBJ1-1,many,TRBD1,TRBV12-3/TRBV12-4,TGTGCCAGCAAATACAGGGGGCGCATGATCGGTACTGAAGCTTTCTTT,CASKYRGRMIGTEAFF
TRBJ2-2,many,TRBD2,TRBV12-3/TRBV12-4,TGTGCCAGCAGTCGAGGACTAGCGGGAGGAGACGGGGAGCTGTTTTTT,CASSRGLAGGDGELFF
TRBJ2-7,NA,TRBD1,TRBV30,TGTGCCTGGAGCGGACAGGGGGAGCTCTACGAGCAGTACTTC,CAWSGQGELYEQYF
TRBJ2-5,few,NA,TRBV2,TGTGCCAGCACCTTTGTAACAGCACAAGAGACCCAGTACTTC,CASTFVTAQETQYF
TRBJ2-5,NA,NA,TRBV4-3,TGCACCAGCAGCCAAGATCTTCGGTCCAGAGAGACCCAGTACTTC,CTSSQDLRSRETQYF
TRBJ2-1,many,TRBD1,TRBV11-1,TGTGCCAGCAGCTTAGCTATCACACAGGGGGCGAGGCGGGGGTTTCCCTCCTACAATGAGCAGTTCTTC,CASSLAITQGARRGFPSYNEQFF
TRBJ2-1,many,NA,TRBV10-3,TGTGCCATCAGCACCCTCCTTCAGGGGACCAACAATGAGCAGTTCTTC,CAISTLLQGTNNEQFF
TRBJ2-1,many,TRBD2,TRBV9,TGTGCCAGCAGCCGGAGCGGGACCTTCCCCTACAATGAGCAGTTCTTC,CASSRSGTFPYNEQFF
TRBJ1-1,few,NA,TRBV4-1,TGCGCCAGCAGCGACCGTGGGGGGGTGAACGTAGCTTTCTTT,CASSDRGGVNVAFF
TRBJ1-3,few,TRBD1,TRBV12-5,TGTGCTAGTGGTTTGGACAGGGGCCACTCTGGAAACACCATATATTTT,CASGLDRGHSGNTIYF
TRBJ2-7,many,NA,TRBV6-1,TGTGCCAGCAGTACCTGGACCGGGTCCTACGAGCAGTACTTC,CASSTWTGSYEQYF
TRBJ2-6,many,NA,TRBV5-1,TGCGCCAGCAGCTTGGGGGCGTTGATCGTGTCTGGGGCCAACGTCCTGACTTTC,CASSLGALIVSGANVLTF
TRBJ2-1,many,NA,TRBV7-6,TGTGCCAGCAGCTTAGGGGGGTGGCGGGAATCGGACAACCGCTACAATGAGCAGTTCTTC,CASSLGGWRESDNRYNEQFF
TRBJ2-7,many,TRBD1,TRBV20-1,TGCAGTGCTAGATTTACCGCCGGACAGGGGGGCTACGAGCAGTACTTC,CSARFTAGQGGYEQYF
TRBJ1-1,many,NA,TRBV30,TGTGCCTGGTACACAGGACCGTTTACGAACACTGAAGCTTTCTTT,CAWYTGPFTNTEAFF
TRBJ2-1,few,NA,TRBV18,TGTGCCAGCTCACCCCTCGGCGGGAATGAGCAGTTCTTC,CASSPLGGNEQFF
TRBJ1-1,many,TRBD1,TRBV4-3,TGCGCCAGCAGCCAAACAGGGGGCCGGACTGAAGCTTTCTTT,CASSQTGGRTEAFF
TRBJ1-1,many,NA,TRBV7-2,TGTGCCAGCAGCTTTAAACCCCGGGGGCAGATCAACACTGAAGCTTTCTTT,CASSFKPRGQINTEAFF
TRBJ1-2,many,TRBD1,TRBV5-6,TGTGCCAGCAGCATCGGGACAGCAAGCTATGGCTACACCTTC,CASSIGTASYGYTF
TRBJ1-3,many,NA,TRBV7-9,TGTGCCAGCACCCACCTACAGGGAGGGTCTGGAAACACCATATATTTT,CASTHLQGGSGNTIYF
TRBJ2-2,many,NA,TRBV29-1,TGCAGCGTTGGGGAAAACACCGGGGAGCTGTTTTTT,CSVGENTGELFF
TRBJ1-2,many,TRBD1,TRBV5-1,TGCGCCAGCCGCCAGGCTACTGGGACAGGGGACCCGTATGGCTACACCTTC,CASRQATGTGDPYGYTF
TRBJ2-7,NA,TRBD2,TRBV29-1,TGCAGCGTTTCGACTAGCGGAACCTACGAGCAGTACTTC,CSVSTSGTYEQYF
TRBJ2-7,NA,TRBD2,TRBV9,TGTGCCAGCAGCCCTTTAGCGGGGAGCTCCTACGAGCAGTACTTC,CASSPLAGSSYEQYF
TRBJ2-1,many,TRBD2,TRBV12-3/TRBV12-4,TGTGCCAGCAGTCATATGACTAGCGTGATGTACAATGAGCAGTTCTTC,CASSHMTSVMYNEQFF
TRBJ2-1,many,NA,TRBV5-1,TGCGCCAGCAGCTCTTTAGGTGCAGGGAACGTCTACAATGAGCAGTTCTTC,CASSSLGAGNVYNEQFF
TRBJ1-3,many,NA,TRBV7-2,TGTGCCAGCAGCTCTCTCCCTCAAGGAAACACCATATATTTT,CASSSLPQGNTIYF
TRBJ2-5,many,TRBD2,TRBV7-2,TGTGCCAGCAGCTTGTCGGGAGGACAGACCCAGTACTTC,CASSLSGGQTQYF
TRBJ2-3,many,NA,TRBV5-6,TGTGCCAGCAGCTTGCAGCCCCGACCCACAGATACGCAGTATTTT,CASSLQPRPTDTQYF